This T cell receptor (beta chain) was sequenced in a study of beta chain features in type 1 diabetes. The investigators reverse transcribed all of the isolated RNA, so they sequenced expressed TCRB transcripts. The repertoire was sequenced with immunoSEQ multiplex PCR; TCRdb's copy has only in-frame clones and lacks some. The table includes under 450,000 clones, approximately 15% detected once. Purity above 95% was achieved in all sorted populations. The germline CDR1 and CDR2 sequences are MGHRA and YSYEKL. With V trimmed by 0 bases and J by 2 bases, 4 bases remained unmatched. The CDR3 is 16 amino acids.

The sample consisted of naive CD4+ T cells from blood. The receptor was isolated from a woman between 18 and 29 years old in good health. V gene TRBV4-1 combines with J gene TRBJ2-1; TRBD2 matches 7 bases. The CDR3 nucleotides are TGCGCCAGCAGCCAAGATTACGCGGGAGCCTACAATGAGCAGTTCTTC. It codes for CASSQDYAGAYNEQFF.